The entry below describes one T cell receptor beta chain. What this receptor recognizes is not known. No much larger clone exists at a distance of one base, and base qualities are not known. The sample is drawn from a study of cytomegalovirus exposure and HLA in healthy donors (TCRdb year 2017). In the study overall: According to an earlier analysis of 587 of the donors, roughly 180 million T cells yielded 95 million to 140 million unique TCR beta sequences and approximately 300 Gb of sequence data. To study patterns of TCR occurrence, a later analysis re-analyzed previously published TCR beta repertoires from several hundred donors and added high-resolution HLA genotyping. Along with the roughly 670-subject first cohort, a separate validation cohort of approximately 110 different subjects was used. Four or five DR-DQ haplotypes were handled as single units for association and clustering, since linkage in the cohort was strong. On average, approximately 250,000 unique TCR beta nucleotide sequences were sequenced per donor among 398 genotyped donors of the cohort, with roughly 18% of those sequences being non-productive. The later analysis used no new phenotypic data to find candidate immune exposures, relying instead on TCR beta sequences and their occurrence across donors. The genetic ancestry cluster associated with self-reported Caucasian donors included 81% of the 398 genotyped donors. An earlier analysis of 587 of the donors used high-throughput TCR beta sequencing to judge whether each TCR beta V gene segment behaved as functional or pseudogenic. To predict cytomegalovirus infection status, the study brought together high-throughput TCR immunosequencing, statistical association of individual TCRs with disease status, and machine learning. A later genetic analysis used genome-wide SNP genotypes for about 60% of the roughly 670 donors, treating that subset as a discovery cohort. The study was designed to test whether signatures of past pathogen exposure could be identified by cataloging public T cell receptors. The study profiled the T cell repertoires of hundreds of subjects by immunosequencing and related them to cytomegalovirus serostatus. Donor age, sex, ethnicity and CMV serostatus were compiled alongside the repertoire data. All discovery cohort repertoires had been generated on a single sequencing platform. Around 330 gigabases of sequencing data and roughly 81 million unique TCR sequences made up an early release that covered around 640 HLA-typed donors. The number of typed donors differed by locus: roughly 629-640 for A, B, C, DRB1 and DQB1; 500 to 550 for DQA1; approximately 600 for DPA1; and 400 to 480 for DPB1. HLA typing covered class I and class II loci at four-digit resolution. Findings and caveats that apply to the study as a whole: A few of the identified cytomegalovirus-associated TCR beta chains were confirmed in vitro to be specific for cytomegalovirus antigens. While some public TCRs were present in many individuals, most TCR sequences turned up only very rarely across donors. Compared with equally common non-associated chains, HLA-associated TCR beta chains in a later analysis were more clonally expanded and had lower generation probabilities. A further reported finding was that TCR beta sequences accurately predicted the HLA-A and HLA-B alleles for most subjects in the first cohort. Linkage disequilibrium might explain the correlated functional status among segregating V segments, but an unknown experimental factor could not be ruled out. Some IMGT-functional V segments, including TRBV6-2 and TRBV6-3, could not be distinguished by the 87-base-pair reads and were therefore excluded. An association between a missense DCLRE1C variant and V-gene and J-gene trimming of TCR beta chains was found in a later genetic analysis and replicated in an independent cohort. Strong co-occurrence of HLA alleles, especially DR and DQ, made assigning TCR associations to individual alleles difficult. In a later genetic analysis, fewer N-insertions in productive TCRs were reported among donors in an Asian-associated ancestry cluster than the roughly 640-donor mean. Sequencing depth was assumed to be roughly uniform across donors in the presence/absence analyses, though that assumption may not hold. The earlier analysis of 587 of the donors excluded approximately 17 rarely observed V segments, including chromosome 9 orphons, because counts were too low. In a later analysis, most CMV-associated TCR beta chains were found to appear HLA-restricted, with HLA associations seemingly driven largely by CMV exposure. A later analysis found that TCR association rates varied across HLA loci, with DRB1 alleles showing the most associated TCRs and HLA-C alleles the fewest. The authors suggested that the approach could potentially be generalized to other disease states and immunological phenotypes. For the cohort, immune exposure information was limited to CMV serostatus. HLA typing was unavailable for some donors at each locus, so association tests used only the typed subset. In a later analysis, around 17,000 TCR beta sequences were associated with specific HLA alleles at a false discovery rate of 0.05. In this cohort, only TCR beta chains were sequenced, and detectable features were limited by the absence of alpha or paired-chain data. Several of the top co-occurrence clusters appeared to be linked to parvovirus B19, influenza, CMV and Epstein-Barr virus, according to a later analysis. The study listed over 150 TCR beta chains as associated with cytomegalovirus. A cluster of highly shared sequence variants was judged likely to be a technical artifact of the sequencing pipeline. The classifier was reported to diagnose cytomegalovirus status with high specificity and sensitivity in both the original and validation cohorts. An earlier analysis of some 590 of the donors showed that most TCR beta V segments appeared in productive rearrangements either about 87% or about 30% of the time, which broadly matched IMGT annotations.

In total, approximately 700 healthy bone marrow donors made up the cohort. At the time of sampling, every cohort member was nominally healthy, though immune exposures that went unrecorded were likely present. The donor was CMV seropositive and belonged to the group of more than 250 seropositive cohort members. A peripheral blood sample was provided by each donor, and peripheral blood mononuclear cells were used for TCR beta sequencing. The Qiagen DNeasy Blood Extraction Kit was used to extract genomic DNA from the blood cell samples. Preparation of the library involved the immunoSEQ multiplex PCR assay. For the multiplex PCR, a mixture combining 60 forward primers for TCR Vbeta segments and 13 reverse primers for TCR Jbeta segments was used. The CDR3 region of rearranged TCR beta genes was amplified from genomic DNA by a multiplex PCR assay. Amplified TCR beta libraries were sequenced as 87-base-pair reads on the Illumina HiSeq System. The published analysis was carried out like this. A later analysis counted tens of millions of unique TCR beta chains across the 600 to 850 repertoires, and around 12 million of these chains were shared by at least two donors. To remove PCR and sequencing errors, raw reads were error-corrected and collapsed into unique sequences using a nearest-neighbor algorithm that merged closely related sequences. Alignment of CDR3 sequences to IMGT reference sequences was used to assign V, D and J gene segments. For a sequence to be retained, at least a six-nucleotide match to both a V gene segment and a J gene segment was required. A rearrangement was called productive if the CDR3 had no stop codons and remained in frame with V and J, and every other rearrangement was called non-productive. Following IMGT convention, CDR3 was defined as the stretch from the second conserved V-encoded cysteine up to the conserved J-encoded phenylalanine. The earlier analysis of fewer than 700 of the donors excluded sequences that lacked an unambiguous match to a single V gene segment. An earlier analysis of 587 of the donors classified V segments as functional when productive rearrangements were above 56.7% and as segregating when the standard deviation between donors was above 5%. To diagnose cytomegalovirus status from the catalog of TCR beta chain sequences, a statistical classification framework was built. In a later analysis, V and J genes were assigned by comparing TCR nucleotide sequences against IMGT/GENE-DB human TR gene sequences. A later analysis assigned CDR3 sequences and most-parsimonious VDJ recombination scenarios with the TCRdist pipeline. In a later analysis, every TCR beta chain was defined by the combination of its CDR3 amino acid sequence and its V-gene family, and reads without a unique V-gene family were dropped. As a way to deal with suspected cross-contamination and a sequencing artifact, a later analysis dropped 450 to 600 nucleotide sequences that were highly shared and had low generation probability. In a later analysis, a clonal expansion index was calculated for each public chain from normalized within-repertoire ranks of inferred template counts. Generation probabilities in a later analysis came from a VDJ recombination model fitted to out-of-frame rearrangements, and those results were checked against IGoR. In a later analysis, hypergeometric tests were used to score TCR-TCR, TCR-HLA and TCR-CMV co-occurrence, with a repertoire-size bias correction applied to TCR pairs. A later analysis estimated false discovery rates by permuting HLA or CMV assignments 20 times. In a later analysis, co-occurring TCRs were grouped with DBSCAN, and TCRdist sequence similarity was added when clustering was performed within HLA-allele-positive subsets. Co-occurrence clustering excluded repertoires with fewer than 30,000 or more than 120,000 public chains, plus five with anomalous nucleotide sharing. TCRdb provides this immuneACCESS table in a form limited to in-frame rearrangements. Some clones are lacking; in checked studies, under half of them reflect an unresolved V gene, and why the rest are absent is not known. The D gene and trimming were derived from the DNA, and the V and J assignments and clone size from that table. The sample table records roughly 260,000 clones; almost 85% of these occur just once. The ten largest account for 1.5% to 2% of the sample.

CDR1 and CDR2, looked up from the germline V gene, are LGHNA and YSLEER. Clipping removes 3 bases from V and 1 base from J, with 3 as the unmatched junction base count. Including cysteine and phenylalanine, the CDR3 has 16 amino acids. The retained sequence is limited to the CDR3, 48 bases, with the frame set at the first base. Rearrangement joined TRBV4-3 to TRBJ1-3; 10 central bases correspond to TRBD1. Specimen: PBMCs. This receptor was identified in a woman between 40 and 50 years old in good health and CMV-seropositive. The CDR3 has the sequence CASSQADRGSGNTIYF. The DNA sequence follows: TGCGCCAGCAGCCAGGCGGACAGGGGGTCTGGAAACACCATATATTTT.